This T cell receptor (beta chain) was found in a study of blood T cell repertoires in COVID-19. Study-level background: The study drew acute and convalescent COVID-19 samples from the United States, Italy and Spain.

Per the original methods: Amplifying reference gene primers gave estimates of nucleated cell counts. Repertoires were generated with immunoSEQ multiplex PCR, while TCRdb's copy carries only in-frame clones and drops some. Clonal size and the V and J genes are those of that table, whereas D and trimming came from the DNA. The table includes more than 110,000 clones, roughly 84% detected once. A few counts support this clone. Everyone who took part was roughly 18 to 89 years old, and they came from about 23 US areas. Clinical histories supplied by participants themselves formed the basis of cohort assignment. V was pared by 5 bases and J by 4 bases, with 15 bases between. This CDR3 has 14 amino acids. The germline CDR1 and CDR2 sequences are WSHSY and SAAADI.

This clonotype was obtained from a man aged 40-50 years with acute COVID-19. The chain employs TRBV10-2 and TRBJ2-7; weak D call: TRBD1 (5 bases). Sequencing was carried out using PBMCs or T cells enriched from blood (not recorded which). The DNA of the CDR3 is TGCGCCAGCAGTCAGGCTGGCAGGGAATACGAGCAGTACTTC. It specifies CASSQAGREYEQYF.